This is a list of T cell receptor beta chains from one sample in a study of blood T cell repertoires in COVID-19. The assay was immunoSEQ multiplex PCR, and TCRdb's table has in-frame clones only and misses some. The sample holds around 310,000 clones, 90% seen once. Sequencing used peripheral blood. The origin of the receptors is a woman in her forties with COVID-19, enrolled during active disease. CDR3s include the opening cysteine and the closing phenylalanine or tryptophan. A D gene is named only where the DNA matches it firmly. Some rows mark clone size as missing; the rest say once, few, many or name a class of expanded clone.

once TRBJ2-7 NA TRBV10-3 CAISEVRAYEQYF TGTGCCATCAGTGAGGTCAGGGCCTACGAGCAGTACTTC
few TRBJ2-7 TRBD1 TRBV10-3 CAISGGQGSEQYF TGTGCCATCAGTGGGGGACAGGGTTCCGAGCAGTACTTC
NA TRBJ2-5 NA TRBV19 CASSTPSGETQYF TGTGCCAGTAGTACTCCGTCCGGAGAGACCCAGTACTTC
NA TRBJ1-1 NA TRBV28 CASSLWGPAAFF TGTGCCAGCAGTTTGTGGGGCCCAGCAGCTTTCTTT
NA TRBJ1-3 NA TRBV5-5 CASSLGSPGIGNTIYF TGTGCCAGCAGCTTGGGGTCCCCAGGGATCGGAAACACCATATATTTT
NA TRBJ2-3 TRBD2 TRBV24-1 CATSDFRASGGRSDTQYF TGTGCCACCAGTGATTTTAGGGCTAGCGGGGGGAGGTCAGATACGCAGTATTTT
few TRBJ1-4 NA TRBV27 CASSWAGVNEKLFF TGTGCCAGCAGTTGGGCAGGGGTTAATGAAAAACTGTTTTTT
NA TRBJ2-2 NA TRBV7-7 CASSSRRGELFF TGTGCTAGCAGCTCGCGGCGCGGGGAGCTGTTTTTT
NA TRBJ1-1 TRBD1 TRBV5-1 CASSTYGQGDTEAFF TGCGCCAGCAGCACCTACGGACAGGGTGACACTGAAGCTTTCTTT
once TRBJ2-1 NA TRBV7-8 CASSFRGKYNEQFF TGTGCCAGCAGCTTCCGCGGGAAGTACAATGAGCAGTTCTTC
NA TRBJ2-5 NA TRBV27 CASSGPQEETQYF TGTGCCAGCAGTGGACCACAGGAAGAGACCCAGTACTTC
NA TRBJ2-4 NA TRBV7-8 CASSLRRGDAKNIQYF TGTGCCAGCAGCTTAAGACGGGGAGATGCCAAAAACATTCAGTACTTC
NA TRBJ1-2 TRBD1 TRBV7-2 CASSSGGQAGYTF TGTGCCAGCAGCTCCGGGGGACAGGCTGGCTACACCTTC
NA TRBJ2-3 TRBD2 TRBV10-3 CAISDPSGRGTDTQYF TGTGCCATCAGTGACCCTAGCGGGAGGGGGACAGATACGCAGTATTTT
NA TRBJ2-4 TRBD1 TRBV28 CASSPPGTGKNIQYF TGTGCCAGCAGCCCACCCGGGACAGGTAAAAACATTCAGTACTTC
once TRBJ2-5 NA TRBV5-1 CASSLRGTHQETQYF TGCGCCAGCAGCTTGAGGGGGACGCACCAAGAGACCCAGTACTTC
NA TRBJ2-1 TRBD2 TRBV28 CASSFIGLADTNEQFF TGTGCCAGCAGTTTCATTGGACTAGCGGACACCAATGAGCAGTTCTTC
NA TRBJ2-7 NA TRBV28 CASSNFSSGLKLYEQYF TGTGCCAGCAGTAATTTCTCCTCGGGTCTAAAACTTTACGAGCAGTACTTC
NA TRBJ2-3 NA TRBV28 CASYSGGSDTQYF TGTGCCAGCTATAGTGGGGGGTCAGATACGCAGTATTTT
NA TRBJ2-7 TRBD2 TRBV27 CASRDSGSYEQYF TGTGCCAGCAGGGATAGCGGGAGCTACGAGCAGTACTTC
NA TRBJ2-7 NA TRBV30 CAWSVLLEQYF TGTGCCTGGAGTGTACTTCTCGAGCAGTACTTC
NA TRBJ2-4 NA TRBV7-2 CASSQRWAKNIQYF TGTGCCAGCAGCCAACGGTGGGCCAAAAACATTCAGTACTTC
once TRBJ2-5 NA TRBV4-2 CASSQNPDSQETQYF TGTGCCAGCAGCCAAAACCCGGACAGTCAAGAGACCCAGTACTTC
NA TRBJ2-3 NA TRBV18 CASSPSNPTDTQYF TGTGCCAGCTCACCATCTAACCCCACAGATACGCAGTATTTT
NA TRBJ1-2 NA TRBV3-1/TRBV3-2 CASSIDPTRPARGYTF TGTGCCAGCAGCATCGACCCAACACGTCCTGCCAGGGGCTACACCTTC
NA TRBJ2-1 NA TRBV28 CASDWGSGNNEQFF TGTGCCAGCGACTGGGGTAGCGGAAACAATGAGCAGTTCTTC
few TRBJ1-1 NA TRBV27 CASRPTTANTEAFF TGTGCCAGCAGACCAACGACAGCGAACACTGAAGCTTTCTTT
few TRBJ2-1 TRBD2 TRBV5-4 CAGGSSYNEQFF TGTGCCGGCGGGAGCTCCTACAATGAGCAGTTCTTC
NA TRBJ2-1 TRBD2 TRBV19 CASSAGTSGRALVSWEQFF TGTGCCAGTAGTGCCGGGACTAGCGGGAGGGCCCTCGTTTCGTGGGAGCAGTTCTTC
NA TRBJ1-5 NA TRBV6-2/TRBV6-3 CASSYSLRDQPQHF TGTGCCAGCAGTTACTCGCTCAGGGATCAGCCCCAGCATTTT
NA TRBJ1-2 NA TRBV30 CAWSRQFVSYGYTF TGTGCCTGGAGTCGACAGTTCGTAAGTTATGGCTACACCTTC
NA TRBJ1-6 TRBD1 TRBV6-5 CASSRTGENSPLHF TGTGCCAGCAGTCGGACAGGGGAGAATTCACCCCTCCACTTT
NA TRBJ2-3 TRBD1 TRBV5-5 CASSLVGGPDTQYF TGTGCCAGCAGCTTGGTAGGGGGCCCAGATACGCAGTATTTT
few TRBJ1-5 NA TRBV18 CASSPIQGTNQPQHF TGTGCCAGCTCACCAATTCAGGGTACGAATCAGCCCCAGCATTTT
NA TRBJ2-1 TRBD1 TRBV28 CASRLTGDNEQFF TGTGCCAGCAGACTCACAGGGGACAATGAGCAGTTCTTC
few TRBJ1-5 NA TRBV5-8 CASSLGYRGNQPQHF TGTGCCAGCAGCTTGGGGTACAGGGGCAATCAGCCCCAGCATTTT
NA TRBJ1-5 NA TRBV28 CASSFQGNLQPQHF TGTGCCAGCAGTTTTCAGGGAAATCTTCAGCCCCAGCATTTT
NA TRBJ1-3 NA TRBV4-1 CARGALGSGNTIYF TGCGCCAGGGGGGCTCTTGGGTCTGGAAACACCATATATTTT
NA TRBJ1-3 NA TRBV29-1 CSVKRRGEYTIYF TGCAGCGTTAAAAGGCGCGGTGAGTACACCATATATTTT
NA TRBJ1-5 TRBD1 TRBV19 CASSILDRGQPQHF TGTGCCAGTAGTATCCTTGACAGGGGTCAGCCCCAGCATTTT
once TRBJ2-5 TRBD1 TRBV4-1 CASSQDWSGTGTETQYF TGCGCCAGCAGCCAAGATTGGTCTGGGACAGGGACAGAGACCCAGTACTTC
NA TRBJ2-5 NA TRBV11-3 CASSLGMTRNRETQYF TGTGCCAGCAGCTTAGGGATGACTAGGAACCGAGAGACCCAGTACTTC
NA TRBJ2-7 NA TRBV3-1/TRBV3-2 CASSPYGDEQYF TGTGCCAGCAGCCCCTACGGGGACGAGCAGTACTTC
NA TRBJ1-1 NA TRBV5-1 CASSRVPNTEAFF TGCGCCAGCAGCCGAGTCCCGAACACTGAAGCTTTCTTT
NA TRBJ2-3 NA TRBV7-2 CASSLTTRSGDTQYF TGTGCCAGCAGCTTAACTACTCGATCGGGGGATACGCAGTATTTT
NA TRBJ1-2 NA TRBV15 CATSRDRANGYTF TGTGCCACCAGCAGAGATCGTGCGAATGGCTACACCTTC
NA TRBJ1-1 TRBD1 TRBV3-1/TRBV3-2 CASSQGTGLNTEAFF TGTGCCAGCAGCCAGGGGACAGGGCTTAACACTGAAGCTTTCTTT
NA TRBJ1-2 TRBD1 TRBV5-1 CASSLAGSGQAPGTF TGCGCCAGCAGCTTGGCCGGTTCGGGACAGGCCCCAGGTACCTTC
NA TRBJ2-5 NA TRBV5-8 CASSLYGGGETQYF TGTGCCAGCAGCTTGTACGGGGGTGGGGAGACCCAGTACTTC
NA TRBJ2-3 NA TRBV7-2 CASTPQRTDTQYF TGTGCCAGCACCCCACAGCGCACAGATACGCAGTATTTT
once TRBJ1-3 NA TRBV24-1 CATSDPRGSGNTIYF TGTGCCACCAGCGACCCTCGAGGTTCCGGAAACACCATATATTTT
NA TRBJ2-1 NA TRBV18 CASSPLGGRDEQFF TGTGCCAGCTCACCCCTCGGGGGTAGGGATGAGCAGTTCTTC
once TRBJ2-1 NA TRBV28 CASSLVDILNNEQFF TGTGCCAGCAGTTTAGTGGACATCCTAAACAATGAGCAGTTCTTC
NA TRBJ1-1 NA TRBV5-6 CASSLVRANTEAFF TGTGCCAGCAGCTTGGTGCGGGCGAACACTGAAGCTTTCTTT
many TRBJ2-7 NA TRBV19 CASSMARDTYEQYF TGTGCCAGTAGTATGGCCAGGGACACCTACGAGCAGTACTTC
once TRBJ1-3 NA TRBV12-5 CASGPSNTVFSGNTIYF TGTGCTAGTGGCCCCTCCAACACAGTCTTCTCTGGAAACACCATATATTTT
once TRBJ1-5 NA TRBV28 CASSSLGLSNQPQHF TGTGCCAGCAGTTCTCTGGGGCTTAGCAATCAGCCCCAGCATTTT
NA TRBJ1-1 NA TRBV6-6 CASSFNGQWNTEAFF TGTGCCAGCAGTTTCAATGGACAGTGGAACACTGAAGCTTTCTTT
NA TRBJ2-1 NA TRBV18 CASSLGLFNEQFF TGTGCCAGCTCCCTCGGACTATTCAATGAGCAGTTCTTC
NA TRBJ2-3 TRBD1 TRBV24-1 CATSDHRDRGLFVRDTQYF TGTGCCACCAGTGATCACCGGGACAGGGGGCTTTTCGTGCGGGATACGCAGTATTTT